A selection of T cell receptor beta chains follows, all from one sample in a study of shared clonotypes between healthy human individuals. Repertoires were generated with immunoSEQ multiplex PCR, while TCRdb's copy carries only in-frame clones and drops some. The sample contains about 820,000 clones, 80% to 95% of which appear only once. Sample: naive CD8+ T cells sorted from blood. The source of these receptors is a man aged 25-40 years in good health. CDR3s include the opening cysteine and the closing phenylalanine or tryptophan. The order of the fields is clone size, J gene, V gene, CDR3 length, D gene, CDR3 protein, CDR3 DNA. D genes are given only for firm matches. Some rows have no size entry. The others give once, few or many, or a class for an expanded clone.

>.|TRBJ2-1|TRBV7-7|15|TRBD1
CASSRLQGPYNEQFF
TGTGCTAGCAGCCGGTTACAGGGGCCCTACAATGAGCAGTTCTTC
>few|TRBJ1-1|TRBV7-9|13|.
CASRPRDYTEAFF
TGTGCCAGCAGACCACGGGACTACACTGAAGCTTTCTTT
>.|TRBJ2-7|TRBV27|15|TRBD2
CASSLTGTSGYEQYF
TGTGCCAGCAGTCTCACCGGGACTAGCGGTTACGAGCAGTACTTC
>.|TRBJ2-7|TRBV5-6|12|.
CASSQGAYEQYF
TGTGCCAGCAGCCAAGGGGCCTACGAGCAGTACTTC
>.|TRBJ2-7|TRBV4-2|14|.
CASSQWVSGYEQYF
TGTGCCAGCAGCCAATGGGTTAGCGGCTACGAGCAGTACTTC
>.|TRBJ2-3|TRBV28|17|TRBD2
CASSFSASGASTDTQYF
TGTGCCAGCAGTTTTTCGGCTAGCGGGGCTAGCACAGATACGCAGTATTTT
>.|TRBJ2-3|TRBV6-5|14|TRBD1
CASSSGQGVDTQYF
TGTGCCAGCAGTTCGGGACAGGGAGTAGATACGCAGTATTTT
>once|TRBJ2-1|TRBV9|14|.
CASSSPLGGFEQFF
TGTGCCAGCAGCTCCCCCCTGGGGGGTTTTGAGCAGTTCTTC
>.|TRBJ2-3|TRBV6-1|15|.
CASSVYRAPRDTQYF
TGTGCCAGCAGCGTATACAGGGCCCCCCGGGATACGCAGTATTTT
>.|TRBJ2-1|TRBV4-1|13|.
CASSQDLNNEQFF
TGCGCCAGCAGCCAAGACTTAAACAATGAGCAGTTCTTC
>.|TRBJ2-3|TRBV19|14|.
CASSGAGGTDTQYF
TGTGCCAGTAGCGGGGCAGGAGGCACAGATACGCAGTATTTT
>.|TRBJ2-7|TRBV4-3|15|TRBD2
CASSQGLAAAYEQYF
TGCGCCAGCAGCCAAGGACTAGCGGCAGCCTACGAGCAGTACTTC
>.|TRBJ2-7|TRBV4-1|14|TRBD2
CASSQLAGGYEQYF
TGCGCCAGCAGCCAACTAGCGGGAGGCTACGAGCAGTACTTC
>.|TRBJ2-5|TRBV2|14|.
CASSVPDGQETQYF
TGTGCCAGCAGTGTTCCGGACGGTCAAGAGACCCAGTACTTC
>.|TRBJ2-7|TRBV5-5|15|.
CASSYAPEKVHEQYF
TGTGCCAGCAGTTACGCCCCGGAGAAGGTCCACGAGCAGTACTTC
>once|TRBJ2-1|TRBV29-1|15|.
CSVDHSRASRTGQFF
TGCAGCGTTGACCACTCCCGGGCTAGCCGGACGGGGCAGTTCTTC
>.|TRBJ2-1|TRBV4-1|15|.
CASSHRDREYNEQFF
TGCGCCAGCAGCCACCGGGACCGAGAATACAATGAGCAGTTCTTC
>.|TRBJ2-7|TRBV27|17|.
CASSPHLGTRVNGEQYF
TGTGCCAGCAGTCCACATTTGGGGACACGGGTTAATGGAGAGCAGTACTTC
>.|TRBJ2-7|TRBV5-6|17|.
CASSLEGLGRDIYEQYF
TGTGCCAGCAGCTTGGAGGGGCTCGGCCGGGACATCTACGAGCAGTACTTC
>.|TRBJ2-5|TRBV7-3|14|TRBD1
CASSHTGAEETQYF
TGTGCCAGCAGCCACACAGGGGCCGAAGAGACCCAGTACTTC
>.|TRBJ2-1|TRBV7-3|15|TRBD1
CASSLGQGATNEQFF
TGTGCCAGCAGCTTAGGCCAGGGGGCCACCAATGAGCAGTTCTTC
>.|TRBJ2-7|TRBV7-9|13|.
CASSGIRDSEQYF
TGTGCCAGCAGCGGGATCCGGGACTCAGAGCAGTACTTC
>.|TRBJ2-1|TRBV7-9|13|.
CASSLVRPGLQFF
TGTGCCAGCAGCCTTGTGCGGCCGGGCTTACAGTTCTTC
>.|TRBJ2-7|TRBV6-5|11|.
CASQTTYEQYF
TGTGCCAGCCAGACCACCTACGAGCAGTACTTC
>.|TRBJ2-5|TRBV27|14|.
CASSLLGGEETQYF
TGTGCCAGCAGTTTACTAGGCGGAGAAGAGACCCAGTACTTC
>.|TRBJ2-7|TRBV14|14|TRBD2
CASSILAGSAEQYF
TGTGCCAGCAGCATACTAGCGGGATCGGCCGAGCAGTACTTC
>once|TRBJ2-7|TRBV4-1|14|.
CASSQALGAYEQYF
TGCGCCAGCAGCCAAGCACTAGGGGCCTACGAGCAGTACTTC
>.|TRBJ2-1|TRBV7-8|16|TRBD2
CASSLGSSGSYNEQFF
TGTGCCAGCAGCTTAGGTTCTAGCGGCTCCTACAATGAGCAGTTCTTC
>.|TRBJ2-7|TRBV5-5|14|.
CASSLHQVSYEQYF
TGTGCCAGCAGCTTGCACCAGGTCTCCTACGAGCAGTACTTC
>.|TRBJ1-2|TRBV6-1|14|.
CASSEWRGNYGYTF
TGTGCCAGCAGTGAATGGCGGGGAAACTATGGCTACACCTTC
>.|TRBJ2-7|TRBV5-6|13|TRBD2
CASSRGRAGEQYF
TGTGCCAGCAGCCGCGGGAGGGCCGGCGAGCAGTACTTC
>.|TRBJ2-7|TRBV7-6|17|TRBD1
CASSLRTGDRGSYEQYF
TGTGCCAGCAGCTTACGCACAGGGGACAGGGGGTCCTACGAGCAGTACTTC
>.|TRBJ2-7|TRBV7-6|12|.
CASSETPYEQYF
TGTGCCAGCAGCGAGACTCCCTACGAGCAGTACTTC
>.|TRBJ2-5|TRBV9|15|.
CASSYWGRLQETQYF
TGTGCCAGCAGCTACTGGGGACGGCTCCAAGAGACCCAGTACTTC
>.|TRBJ2-7|TRBV29-1|13|TRBD2
CSVVAGGTYEQYF
TGCAGCGTTGTAGCGGGAGGGACCTACGAGCAGTACTTC
>.|TRBJ2-7|TRBV29-1|14|TRBD1
CSVEPGTGDYEQYF
TGCAGCGTTGAACCAGGGACAGGTGACTACGAGCAGTACTTC
>.|TRBJ2-7|TRBV4-2|17|.
CASSQELSGLSSYEQYF
TGTGCCAGCAGCCAAGAGCTTTCGGGACTTTCATCCTACGAGCAGTACTTC